This T cell receptor beta chain was captured by sequencing in a study of control samples from healthy donors and cancer patients. The method was immunoSEQ multiplex PCR; TCRdb's version includes in-frame clones alone and lacks a portion of them. The sample yields about 96,000 clones, 90% to 95% seen once. This clone has more than one count but fewer than ten. The sequenced sample consisted of blood. This TCR was sampled from a man aged 18 to 29 in good health.

As DNA, the CDR3 is TGTGCCAGCAGCGAAATTGGCCGACGGGAACTGTTTTTT. Its protein is CASSEIGRRELFF. V usage is TRBV25-1 and J usage is TRBJ1-4; D is unresolved. The V and J ends lost 6 bases and 12 bases respectively, with 17 bases between them. Per germline, CDR1 MGHDK and CDR2 SYGVNS. CDR3 length: 13 residues.